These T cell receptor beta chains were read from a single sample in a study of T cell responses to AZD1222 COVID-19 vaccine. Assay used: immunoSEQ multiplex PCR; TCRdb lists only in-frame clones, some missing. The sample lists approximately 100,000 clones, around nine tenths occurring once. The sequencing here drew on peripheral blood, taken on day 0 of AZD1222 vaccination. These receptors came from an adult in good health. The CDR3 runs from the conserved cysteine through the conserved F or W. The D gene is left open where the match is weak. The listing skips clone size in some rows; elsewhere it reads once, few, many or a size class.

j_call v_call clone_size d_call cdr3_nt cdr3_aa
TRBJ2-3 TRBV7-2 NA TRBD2 TGTGCCAGCAGCGAACCGGGACTAGCCCCGTATTTT CASSEPGLAPYF
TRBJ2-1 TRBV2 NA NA TGTGCCAGCATCCCAGGGGAATCGCGCAATGAGCAGTTCTTC CASIPGESRNEQFF
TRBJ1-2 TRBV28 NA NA TGTGCCAGCCTAACCCCCATGGGGGCTGGACAGAACTATGGCTACACCTTC CASLTPMGAGQNYGYTF
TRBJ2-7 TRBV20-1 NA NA TGCAGTGCTCCCAGAGGGTACGAGCAGTACTTC CSAPRGYEQYF
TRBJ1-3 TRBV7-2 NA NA TGTGCCAGCAGCCCTCTGGATGTTCGCTCTGGAAACACCATATATTTT CASSPLDVRSGNTIYF
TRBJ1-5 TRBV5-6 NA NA TGTGCCAGCAGCTTATTAGGGACTGCGACCAATCAGCCCCAGCATTTT CASSLLGTATNQPQHF
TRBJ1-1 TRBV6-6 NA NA TGTGCCAGCAGAAGGGGCTTGAACACTGAAGCTTTCTTT CASRRGLNTEAFF
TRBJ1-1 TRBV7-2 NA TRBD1 TGTGCCAGCAGCCAGGGGGGTGGAATGAACACTGAAGCTTTCTTT CASSQGGGMNTEAFF
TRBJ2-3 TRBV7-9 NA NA TGTGCCAGCAGCCCCCCTCGGCGGTATGGCGGGGCGACGGATACGCAGTATTTT CASSPPRRYGGATDTQYF
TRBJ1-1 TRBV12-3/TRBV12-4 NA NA TGTGCCAGCAGTTTAAGCGCAAACACTGAAGCTTTCTTT CASSLSANTEAFF
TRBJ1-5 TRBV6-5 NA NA TGTGCCAGCAGTTACTCCGGGACAACGAATCAGCCCCAGCATTTT CASSYSGTTNQPQHF
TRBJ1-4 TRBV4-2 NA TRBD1 TGTGCCAGCAGCCAAGGGACAGGGGATAATGAAAAACTGTTTTTT CASSQGTGDNEKLFF
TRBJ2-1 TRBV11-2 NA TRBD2 TGTGCCAGCAGTGGGGGACTAGTCAGAGCTAGTGAGCAGTTCTTC CASSGGLVRASEQFF
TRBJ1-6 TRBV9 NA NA TGTGCCAGCAGCGCTACGGGGTTGGGTAATTCACCCCTCCACTTT CASSATGLGNSPLHF
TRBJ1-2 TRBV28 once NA TGTGCCAGCAGCACCGGGCCCCAAGGGCTCGGCTACACCTTC CASSTGPQGLGYTF
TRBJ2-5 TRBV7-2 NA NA TGTGCCAGCAGCTCCGGGCAGGTCGAGACCCAGTACTTC CASSSGQVETQYF
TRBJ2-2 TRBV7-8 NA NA TGTGCCAGCAGCTCACTCATGCGGTCGGCCGGGGAGCTGTTTTTT CASSSLMRSAGELFF
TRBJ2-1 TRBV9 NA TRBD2 TGTGCCAGCAGCGTTAGCGGGAGAAATGAGCAGTTCTTC CASSVSGRNEQFF
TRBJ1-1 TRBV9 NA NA TGTGCCAGCAGCACCCGACAGACCCGTTTCACTGAAGCTTTCTTT CASSTRQTRFTEAFF
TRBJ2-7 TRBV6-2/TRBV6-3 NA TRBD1 TGTGCCAGCAGTTACGGACAGGGCGTCTCCTACGAGCAGTACTTC CASSYGQGVSYEQYF
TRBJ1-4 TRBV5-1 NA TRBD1 TGCGCCAGCAGCGGGGGGACAGGGGAGAATGAAAAACTGTTTTTT CASSGGTGENEKLFF
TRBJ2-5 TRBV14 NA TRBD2 TGTGCCAGCAGCCAAGGGGTGCAGCGGGAGATTAGAGAGACCCAGTACTTC CASSQGVQREIRETQYF
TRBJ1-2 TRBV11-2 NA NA TGTGCCAGCAGCGCACAGGGTCCCTATGGCTACACCTTC CASSAQGPYGYTF
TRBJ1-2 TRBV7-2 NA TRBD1 TGTGCCAGCAGCTCCCGGGACAGGGGAGGCTACACCTTC CASSSRDRGGYTF
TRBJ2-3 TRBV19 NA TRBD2 TGTGCCAGTAGTAGAAAACCGGGACTAGGGCCAGATACGCAGTATTTT CASSRKPGLGPDTQYF
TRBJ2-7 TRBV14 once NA TGTGCCAGCAGCCGAGGATCCTACGAGCAGTACTTC CASSRGSYEQYF
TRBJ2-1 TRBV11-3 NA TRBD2 TGTGCCAGCAGCTCCTGGACTAGCGGGGGGGTGCATGAGCAGTTCTTC CASSSWTSGGVHEQFF
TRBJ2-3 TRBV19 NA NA TGTGCCAGTAGTATAGAGGGGACAGATACGCAGTATTTT CASSIEGTDTQYF
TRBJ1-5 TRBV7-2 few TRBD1 TGTGCCAGCAGCCTAGACAGGGGCAATCAGCCCCAGCATTTT CASSLDRGNQPQHF
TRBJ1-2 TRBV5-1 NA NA TGCGCCAGCAGCCCCTCAGGATCTACTAACTATGGCTACACCTTC CASSPSGSTNYGYTF
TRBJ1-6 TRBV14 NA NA TGTGCCAGCAGCCAAGTAACAGGTTATAATTCACCCCTCCACTTT CASSQVTGYNSPLHF
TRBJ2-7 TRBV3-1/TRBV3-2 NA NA TGTGCCAGCAGCCAAGATTTGGGGTATTTATACGAGCAGTACTTC CASSQDLGYLYEQYF
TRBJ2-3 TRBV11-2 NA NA TGTGCCAGCACCGGACACCCTTCGGGGCCCCCGCTCACAGATACGCAGTATTTT CASTGHPSGPPLTDTQYF
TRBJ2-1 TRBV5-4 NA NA TGTGCCAGCAGCTTGGGGCCCAACTACAATGAGCAGTTCTTC CASSLGPNYNEQFF
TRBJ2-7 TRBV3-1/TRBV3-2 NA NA TGTGCCAGCAGCCAAGACAATCCCCTCCTTAATACAGGGAACTACGAGCAGTACTTC CASSQDNPLLNTGNYEQYF
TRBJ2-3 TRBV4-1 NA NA TGCGCCAGCAGCCAAGCCGGAGGGGGGGCCCCGTACTCCACAGATACGCAGTATTTT CASSQAGGGAPYSTDTQYF
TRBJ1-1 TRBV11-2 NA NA TGTGCCAGCAGCTTCTCTGGACTGAGCACTGAAGCTTTCTTT CASSFSGLSTEAFF
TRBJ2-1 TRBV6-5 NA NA TGTGCCAGCAGGGGAACAGGGTCCTTAGACAATGAGCAGTTCTTC CASRGTGSLDNEQFF
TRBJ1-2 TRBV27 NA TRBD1 TGTGCCAGCAGGACCGACAGGGGTAACTATGGCTACACCTTC CASRTDRGNYGYTF
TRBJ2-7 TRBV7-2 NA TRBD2 TGTGCCAGCAGCTTTAGGACTAGCGGGATCCCCCCTTTCGTCTACGAGCAGTACTTC CASSFRTSGIPPFVYEQYF
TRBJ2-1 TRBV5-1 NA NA TGCGCCAGCACCTTACAGGAACCTTTCTACAATGAGCAGTTCTTC CASTLQEPFYNEQFF
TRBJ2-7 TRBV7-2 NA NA TGTGCCAGCAGCCGGCGGGGCAGGGTGGGTGGCCGGGCTTACGAGCAGTACTTC CASSRRGRVGGRAYEQYF
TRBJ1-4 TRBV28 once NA TGTGCCAGCAGTTTATTTTCACTGTTAGGGGGGGCGCCGATTTTT CASSLFSLLGGAPIF
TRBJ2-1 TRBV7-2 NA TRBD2 TGTGCCAGCAGCCAGGCACTAGCGGGAGTGCAAAATGAGCAGTTCTTC CASSQALAGVQNEQFF